This T cell receptor (beta chain) was profiled in a study of T cells in Graves' hyperthyroidism and ophthalmopathy. General study findings and limits: In simple terms, a model built on 13 V-J features told ophthalmopathy apart from stable hyperthyroidism.

TCR beta CDR3 regions were amplified from RNA. TCR CDR3 underwent first-round RT-PCR with the HTBI primer set. Using its own MiXCR run on the multiplex PCR reads, TCRdb lists one record per CDR3 protein. The sample records under 450,000 distinct CDR3 sequences, approximately 18% being singletons. This CDR3 region has 15 residues. Per the germline V gene, CDR1 is MNHNS and CDR2 is SASEGT. Comments on this clonotype: Its matching antigen is unknown. An end of the junction does not agree with germline; a read error may underlie this.

The genes are TRBV6-1 and TRBJ2-5; D is unclear. Sample: blood. The origin of this receptor is a woman younger than 45 with Graves' hyperthyroidism that later progressed to Graves' ophthalmopathy. The CDR3 DNA reads TGTGCCAGCACTGAAAGGACGACGGCCAAAGAGACCCAGTACTTC. Translating gives CASTERTTAKETQYF.